This entry features one T cell receptor (beta chain) sequence. V dropped 4 bases and J dropped 0; count of bases not matched to a gene: 7. The CDR3 length is 18 residues. The germline V gene encodes CDR1 SGDLS and CDR2 YYNGEE. Random hexamers were used to reverse transcribe the RNA input (roughly 0.5 to 1 ug). A multiplex approach, immunoSEQ multiplex PCR, amplified TCR beta CDR3 across 54 Vbeta and 13 Jbeta. TCRdb used MiXCR to reprocess the immunoSEQ multiplex PCR reads, holding one entry per CDR3 protein. In the table there are fewer than 300,000 distinct CDR3 sequences, more than 75% of which are singletons. This sample was taken from a study of CD8 T cells in Susac syndrome.

Sequenced sample: CD8+ T cells from PBMCs. The chain is built from TRBV9 and TRBJ2-2, with TRBD2 matching over 12 bases. The receptor was derived from a human donor with multiple sclerosis. CDR3 residues: CASSSRTSGDANTGELFF. The CDR3 nucleotides are TGTGCCAGCAGCTCCCGGACTAGCGGGGATGCGAACACCGGGGAGCTGTTTTTT. Supplemented by reference TRBV9 and TRBJ2-2, the full variable domain reads DSGVTQTPKHLITATGQRVTLRCSPRSGDLSVYWYQQSLDQGLQFLIQYYNGEERAKGNILERFSAQQFPDLHSELNLSSLELGDSALYFCASSSRTSGDANTGELFFGEGSRLTVL.